This is a list of T cell receptor beta chains from one sample in a study of blood T cell repertoires in COVID-19. Measured with immunoSEQ multiplex PCR; TCRdb has only the in-frame clones, and not every one. This table holds about 330,000 clones, 70% to 90% found once. Material: PBMCs or T cells enriched from blood (not recorded which). All receptors derive from a woman in her twenties or thirties who had recovered from COVID-19. Both conserved end residues are trimmed from each CDR3. The D gene is left open where the match is weak.

J: TRBJ2-1
D: TRBD1
V: TRBV3-1/TRBV3-2
length: 16
CDR3: ASSQTRDGTGGWNEQF

J: TRBJ1-6
D: NA
V: TRBV14
length: 12
CDR3: ASSQDLGYSPLH

J: TRBJ1-5
D: TRBD1
V: TRBV30
length: 11
CDR3: AWQTGVNQPQH

J: TRBJ1-3
D: NA
V: TRBV29-1
length: 11
CDR3: SVELAAGNTIY

J: TRBJ1-1
D: NA
V: TRBV19
length: 12
CDR3: ASTLTPGDTEAF

J: TRBJ2-7
D: NA
V: TRBV30
length: 10
CDR3: AWSVDRLYMY

J: TRBJ2-5
D: TRBD1
V: TRBV6-5
length: 10
CDR3: ASTGAEETQY

J: TRBJ1-1
D: NA
V: TRBV5-4
length: 15
CDR3: ASSSGRWGQEELGAF

J: TRBJ2-4
D: NA
V: TRBV5-5
length: 13
CDR3: ASSFDILAKNIQY

J: TRBJ1-3
D: NA
V: TRBV18
length: 15
CDR3: ASSPNRVLISGNTIY

J: TRBJ1-5
D: NA
V: TRBV6-5
length: 12
CDR3: ASSYSRGNQPQH

J: TRBJ1-1
D: NA
V: TRBV5-1
length: 13
CDR3: ASSSVRGQNTEAF

J: TRBJ2-2
D: TRBD2
V: TRBV30
length: 15
CDR3: AWSDDFAGGRTGELF

J: TRBJ1-1
D: NA
V: TRBV7-9
length: 11
CDR3: ASSGRGNTEAF

J: TRBJ1-1
D: NA
V: TRBV2
length: 11
CDR3: ASSQDRNTEAF

J: TRBJ1-1
D: TRBD1
V: TRBV4-1
length: 13
CDR3: ASSLRQGAGTEAF